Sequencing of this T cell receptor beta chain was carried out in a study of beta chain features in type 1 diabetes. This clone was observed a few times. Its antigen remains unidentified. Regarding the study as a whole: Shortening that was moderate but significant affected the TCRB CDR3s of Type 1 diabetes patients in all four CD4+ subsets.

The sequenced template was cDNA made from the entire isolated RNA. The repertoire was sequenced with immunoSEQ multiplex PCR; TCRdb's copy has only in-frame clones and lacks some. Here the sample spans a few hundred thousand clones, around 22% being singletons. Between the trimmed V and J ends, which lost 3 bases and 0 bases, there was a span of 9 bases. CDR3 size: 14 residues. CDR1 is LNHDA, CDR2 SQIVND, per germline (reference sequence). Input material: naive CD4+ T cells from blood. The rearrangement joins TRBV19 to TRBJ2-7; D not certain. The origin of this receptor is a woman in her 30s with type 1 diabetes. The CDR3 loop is CASSIDWSSYEQYF. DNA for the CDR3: TGTGCCAGTAGTATCGATTGGAGCTCCTACGAGCAGTACTTC.